The 8 T cell receptor beta chains presented below share a single source sample, sequenced in a study of blood T cell repertoires in COVID-19 (dated by TCRdb to 2019 to 2021). Libraries were built with the immunoSEQ multiplex PCR assay. TCRdb provides this immuneACCESS table in a form limited to in-frame rearrangements. Some clones are lacking; in checked studies, under half of them reflect an unresolved V gene, and why the rest are absent is not known. This sample holds a few hundred thousand clones; about 85% were observed only once. The ten largest clones add up to over 4% of the sample. Material: peripheral blood. The source of these receptors is a man aged 60 to 69 who had recovered from COVID-19.

V is TRBV3-1 (or the pseudogene TRBV3-2) and J is TRBJ2-7, with 10 bases fitting TRBD1. Germline CDR1 LGHDT, CDR2 YNNKEL (reference sequence). The CDR3 runs to 15 residues. Unmatched junction bases numbered 4, after V lost 2 bases and J lost 3 bases. CDR3 coding DNA: TGTGCCAGCAGCCAACGCTGGACAGGGGGCTACGAGCAGTACTTC. This encodes CASSQRWTGGYEQYF.

The CDR3 nucleotides are TGTGCCACCAGCGAGGGAAACTCTGGAAACACCATATATTTT. This sequence encodes CATSEGNSGNTIYF. This chain links TRBV15 with TRBJ1-3; D gene ambiguous. V lost 5 bases, J lost 0 bases, and 8 bases lay in between. Germline CDR1 LNHNV, CDR2 YYDKDF (reference sequence). This CDR3 is 14 amino acids long.

This chain connects TRBV21-1 to TRBJ2-1; TRBD2 reflects the table's D call only, with no check against the DNA. TRBV21-1 is a documented pseudogene. The CDR3 is 17 amino acids. This chain's CDR3 is CASSEAPSGGGYNEQFF. In DNA form, the CDR3 reads TGTGCCAGCAGCGAAGCACCTAGCGGGGGGGGCTACAATGAGCAGTTCTTC.

This chain connects TRBV24-1 to TRBJ2-2, with a tentative D call TRBD1 (6 bases). CDR1 is KGHDR and CDR2 is SFDVKD in the germline V gene. This CDR3 contains 12 residues. Deletions cut 8 bases from V and 4 bases from J, with 7 bases between. CDR3 nucleotides: TGTGCCACCACGGACAGCACCGGGGAGCTGTTTTTT. It encodes CATTDSTGELFF.

The chain combines TRBV7-2 with TRBJ2-7, with 9 bases identical to TRBD1. J was trimmed by 6 bases and V by 1 base; bases with no gene match: 13. Germline CDR1 reads SGHTA; CDR2 reads FQGNSA. The CDR3 sequence is 17 residues long. The CDR3 DNA is TGTGCCAGCAGCTTAGAGGGGGCCGGGACAGGGAACCGCGAGCAGTACTTC. Protein sequence: CASSLEGAGTGNREQYF.

In the case of this clone: The sample has other DNA sequences that encode this CDR3 too. The chain combines TRBV15 with TRBJ2-7; D is uncertain. Germline V gene data show CDR1 as LNHNV and CDR2 as YYDKDF (reference sequence). Trimming left V 0 bases short and J 1 base short, with 4 bases between. There are 13 residues in the CDR3. CDR3 amino acids: CATSRDRSYEQYF. The CDR3 coding sequence is TGTGCCACCAGCAGAGACCGTTCCTACGAGCAGTACTTC.

This clone occurred once. The chain carries TRBV19 and TRBJ2-2; 12 bases map to TRBD2. Germline lookup yields CDR1 LNHDA and CDR2 SQIVND (reference sequence). The V segment lost 5 bases and the J segment 4 bases; nucleotides outside the gene matches: 5. CDR3 length equals 16 residues. The DNA for the CDR3 is TGTGCCAGTAGTTCTCAGACTAGCGGGGGCACCGGGGAGCTGTTTTTT. Amino acids: CASSSQTSGGTGELFF. Filled out from reference TRBV19 and TRBJ2-2, the complete variable domain reads DGGITQSPKYLFRKEGQNVTLSCEQNLNHDAMYWYRQDPGQGLRLIYYSQIVNDFQKGDIAEGYSVSREKKESFPLTVTSAQKNPTAFYLCASSSQTSGGTGELFFGEGSRLTVL.

This chain joins TRBV13 and TRBJ1-2, with a tentative D call TRBD1 (6 bases). This CDR3 comprises 15 residues. The ends were cut back, 0 bases at V and 4 bases at J, with 12 bases in the middle. Germline assignment: CDR1 PRHDT and CDR2 FYEKMQ (reference sequence). CDR3 protein: CASSLGQGIIYGYTF. The CDR3 nucleotides read TGTGCCAGCAGCTTAGGACAGGGTATCATCTATGGCTACACCTTC.